This is a list of T cell receptor beta chains from one sample in a study of cytomegalovirus exposure and HLA in healthy donors. Sequenced by immunoSEQ multiplex PCR; TCRdb stores in-frame clones only, minus some. The profile shows more than 110,000 clones, around 82% of them singletons. Sequenced input: PBMCs. The receptors originated from a man aged 45-65 years in good health and CMV-seronegative. Each CDR3 is given with its conserved first and last residue. The D gene is left open where the match is weak. Only some rows state a clone size, as once, few, many or a class for expanded clones.

D,size,V,J,CDR3,DNA
NA,NA,TRBV27,TRBJ1-6,CASSLRMKPVESPLHF,TGTGCCAGCAGTTTAAGAATGAAACCTGTAGAATCACCCCTCCACTTT
TRBD2,NA,TRBV13,TRBJ2-7,CASSLLVSGGQQYF,TGTGCCAGCAGCTTACTGGTTTCGGGGGGGCAGCAGTACTTC
NA,NA,TRBV5-1,TRBJ1-2,CASSLTGTSYGYTF,TGCGCCAGCAGCTTGACCGGGACAAGCTATGGCTACACCTTC
NA,NA,TRBV15,TRBJ1-5,CATSNRRANQPQHF,TGTGCCACCAGCAATCGCAGGGCCAATCAGCCCCAGCATTTT
NA,NA,TRBV7-2,TRBJ1-5,CASSLWAGDQPQHF,TGTGCCAGCAGCTTATGGGCGGGGGATCAGCCCCAGCATTTT
TRBD1,NA,TRBV5-1,TRBJ1-2,CASSLDPGQGASGYTF,TGCGCCAGCAGCTTGGACCCGGGACAGGGGGCGAGTGGCTACACCTTC
NA,NA,TRBV15,TRBJ2-5,CATSRGARADQETQYF,TGTGCCACCAGCAGGGGGGCTCGGGCGGACCAAGAGACCCAGTACTTC
TRBD2,once,TRBV13,TRBJ2-2,CASSFTSGVAGPNTGELFF,TGTGCCAGCAGCTTTACCTCGGGGGTAGCGGGCCCGAACACCGGGGAGCTGTTTTTT
NA,few,TRBV29-1,TRBJ2-1,CSVGGTVFNEQFF,TGCAGCGTCGGAGGGACAGTTTTCAATGAGCAGTTCTTC
NA,NA,TRBV6-1,TRBJ2-1,CASSDPYLLPGDEQFF,TGTGCCAGCAGTGACCCTTACTTACTCCCGGGGGATGAGCAGTTCTTC
NA,NA,TRBV7-2,TRBJ2-3,CASSLTNQRADTQYF,TGTGCCAGCAGCTTAACAAATCAGAGAGCGGATACGCAGTATTTT
NA,NA,TRBV27,TRBJ1-5,CASSLIGGRRINSNQPQHF,TGTGCCAGCAGTTTGATTGGAGGCAGGCGAATCAATAGCAATCAGCCCCAGCATTTT
TRBD1,NA,TRBV5-1,TRBJ2-1,CASSLEGQVGYQQFF,TGCGCCAGCAGCTTGGAGGGACAGGTGGGATACCAGCAGTTCTTC
NA,NA,TRBV19,TRBJ1-3,CASRGAGNTIYF,TGTGCCAGCCGGGGGGCCGGAAACACCATATATTTT
TRBD1,once,TRBV5-1,TRBJ2-7,CASSEPGTGPYEQYF,TGCGCCAGCAGCGAACCCGGGACAGGTCCCTACGAGCAGTACTTC
TRBD2,NA,TRBV11-1,TRBJ2-1,CASSFPGLAASSSYNEQFF,TGTGCCAGCAGCTTTCCGGGACTAGCGGCGTCGAGCTCCTACAATGAGCAGTTCTTC
NA,NA,TRBV2,TRBJ1-5,CASSPGTTNQPQHF,TGTGCCAGCAGCCCCGGGACAACCAATCAGCCCCAGCATTTT
NA,NA,TRBV2,TRBJ1-5,CASSALSGNQPQHF,TGTGCCAGCAGTGCACTTTCGGGCAATCAGCCCCAGCATTTT
NA,few,TRBV19,TRBJ1-2,CASTQPQGAGDNYGYTF,TGTGCCAGTACTCAACCCCAAGGGGCAGGGGATAACTATGGCTACACCTTC
TRBD1,NA,TRBV19,TRBJ1-4,CASSAVGQRVGEKLFF,TGTGCCAGTAGTGCGGTGGGACAGAGGGTAGGAGAAAAACTGTTTTTT
TRBD1,NA,TRBV9,TRBJ2-7,CASSVEGQGAFEQYF,TGTGCCAGCAGCGTCGAGGGACAGGGGGCATTCGAGCAGTACTTC
TRBD1,NA,TRBV18,TRBJ2-7,CASSPGGQGYEQYF,TGTGCCAGCTCACCAGGGGGACAGGGCTACGAGCAGTACTTC
NA,NA,TRBV6-1,TRBJ1-5,CASRSTGPQPQHF,TGTGCCAGCAGGTCGACAGGACCCCAGCCCCAGCATTTT
TRBD1,NA,TRBV7-9,TRBJ2-7,CASSLGTATYEQYF,TGTGCCAGCAGCCTCGGGACAGCTACCTACGAGCAGTACTTC
NA,few,TRBV13,TRBJ2-7,CASSVIQPYEQYF,TGTGCCAGCAGCGTTATACAGCCTTACGAGCAGTACTTC
NA,NA,TRBV7-7,TRBJ2-3,CASSPGSGVGDTQYF,TGTGCCAGCAGCCCCGGTTCGGGGGTAGGGGATACGCAGTATTTT
TRBD1,NA,TRBV5-8,TRBJ1-5,CASSPGQRNQPQHF,TGTGCCAGCAGCCCGGGACAGAGAAATCAGCCCCAGCATTTT
NA,once,TRBV5-1,TRBJ1-6,CASSLVGDPDNSPLHF,TGCGCCAGCAGCTTGGTCGGGGATCCGGATAATTCACCCCTCCACTTT
TRBD2,NA,TRBV5-4,TRBJ2-1,CASSLASGSYNEQFF,TGTGCCAGCAGCCTAGCTAGCGGGAGCTACAATGAGCAGTTCTTC
TRBD2,NA,TRBV28,TRBJ2-5,CASSSGTSHTQYF,TGTGCCAGCAGCTCCGGGACTAGCCATACCCAGTACTTC
NA,NA,TRBV2,TRBJ1-1,CASSERWGVSEAFF,TGTGCCAGCAGTGAAAGGTGGGGCGTTTCTGAAGCTTTCTTT
NA,once,TRBV5-1,TRBJ2-5,CASTERPDAAETQYF,TGCGCCAGCACTGAGAGGCCCGACGCAGCAGAGACCCAGTACTTC
NA,NA,TRBV19,TRBJ2-4,CASSRGGEDIQYF,TGTGCCAGTAGTAGAGGCGGAGAGGACATTCAGTACTTC
TRBD1,NA,TRBV30,TRBJ2-2,CAWSAGQGIAGELFF,TGTGCCTGGAGTGCGGGACAGGGAATAGCCGGGGAGCTGTTTTTT
TRBD2,once,TRBV23-1,TRBJ2-2,CASSQYRPGGRGELFF,TGCGCCAGCAGTCAATACCGCCCGGGGGGACGGGGGGAGCTGTTTTTT
NA,NA,TRBV6-4,TRBJ1-3,CASTKPSWQGAFGNTIYF,TGTGCCAGCACGAAACCGAGTTGGCAGGGCGCTTTTGGAAACACCATATATTTT
NA,NA,TRBV30,TRBJ1-3,CAWSMLGAPGNTIYF,TGTGCCTGGAGTATGTTAGGGGCGCCTGGAAACACCATATATTTT
NA,NA,TRBV5-1,TRBJ1-1,CASSVGEGTEAFF,TGCGCCAGCAGCGTAGGGGAGGGCACTGAAGCTTTCTTT
NA,NA,TRBV5-1,TRBJ1-1,CASSLGLANTEAFF,TGCGCCAGCAGCTTGGGTTTGGCGAACACTGAAGCTTTCTTT
TRBD1,NA,TRBV5-1,TRBJ2-7,CASSRTPPGQVLNEQYF,TGCGCCAGCAGCCGCACACCACCGGGACAGGTCTTGAACGAGCAGTACTTC
TRBD1,NA,TRBV9,TRBJ1-3,CASSPTTGTGNTIYF,TGTGCCAGCAGCCCCACGACAGGGACTGGAAACACCATATATTTT
TRBD1,NA,TRBV6-5,TRBJ2-3,CASRTTGEDTQYF,TGTGCCAGCAGGACGACAGGGGAGGATACGCAGTATTTT
TRBD1,few,TRBV10-2,TRBJ1-1,CASSRTGVMNTEAFF,TGCGCCAGCAGTAGGACAGGGGTGATGAACACTGAAGCTTTCTTT
NA,NA,TRBV7-2,TRBJ2-3,CASSLPGTSTDTQYF,TGTGCCAGCAGTCTGCCCGGGACTAGCACAGATACGCAGTATTTT
TRBD1,NA,TRBV27,TRBJ2-3,CASRHRGETSTDTQYF,TGTGCCAGCAGACACAGGGGTGAGACTAGCACAGATACGCAGTATTTT